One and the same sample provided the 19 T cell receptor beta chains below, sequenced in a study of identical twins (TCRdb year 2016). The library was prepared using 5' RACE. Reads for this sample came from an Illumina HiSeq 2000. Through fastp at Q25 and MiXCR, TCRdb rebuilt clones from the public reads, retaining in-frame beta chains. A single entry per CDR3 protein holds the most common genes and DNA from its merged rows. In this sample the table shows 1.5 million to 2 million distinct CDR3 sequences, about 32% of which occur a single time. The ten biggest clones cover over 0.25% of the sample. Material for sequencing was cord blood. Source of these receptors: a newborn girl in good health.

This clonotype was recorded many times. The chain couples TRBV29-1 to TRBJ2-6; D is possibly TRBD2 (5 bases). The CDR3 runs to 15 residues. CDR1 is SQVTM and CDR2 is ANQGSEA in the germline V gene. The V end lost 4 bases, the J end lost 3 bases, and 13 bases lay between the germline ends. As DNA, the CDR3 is TGCAGCGTTGGCGGGTTCAGCTTTGGGGCCAACGTCCTGACTTTC. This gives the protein CSVGGFSFGANVLTF.

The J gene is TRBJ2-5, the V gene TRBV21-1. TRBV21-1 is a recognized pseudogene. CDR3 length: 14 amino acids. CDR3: CACSQAGWRETQYF. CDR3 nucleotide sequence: TGTGCCTGCAGCCAAGCGGGCTGGAGAGAGACCCAGTACTTC.

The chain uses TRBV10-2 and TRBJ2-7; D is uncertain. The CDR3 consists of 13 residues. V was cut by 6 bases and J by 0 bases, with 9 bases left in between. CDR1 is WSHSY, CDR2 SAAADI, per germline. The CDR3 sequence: CASRVTSSYEQYF. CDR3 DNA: TGCGCCAGCAGGGTGACCTCCTCCTACGAGCAGTACTTC.

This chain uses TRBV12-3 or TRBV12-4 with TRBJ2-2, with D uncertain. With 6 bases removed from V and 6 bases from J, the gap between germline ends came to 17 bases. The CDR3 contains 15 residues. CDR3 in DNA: TGTGCCAGCAGCCCTTCGGCCGTCGGGTCCGGGGAGCTGTTTTTT. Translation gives CASSPSAVGSGELFF.

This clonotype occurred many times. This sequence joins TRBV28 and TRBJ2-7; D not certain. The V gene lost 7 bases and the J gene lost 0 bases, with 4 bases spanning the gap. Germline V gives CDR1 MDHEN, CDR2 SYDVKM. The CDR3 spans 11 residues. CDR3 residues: CASMYSYEQYF. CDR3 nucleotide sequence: TGTGCCAGCATGTACTCCTACGAGCAGTACTTC.

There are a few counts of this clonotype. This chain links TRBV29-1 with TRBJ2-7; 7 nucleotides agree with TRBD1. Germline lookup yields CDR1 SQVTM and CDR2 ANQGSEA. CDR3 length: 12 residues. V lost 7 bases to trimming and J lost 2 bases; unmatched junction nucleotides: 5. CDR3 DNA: TGCAGCGGTATGACAGGGACCTACGAGCAGTACTTC. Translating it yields CSGMTGTYEQYF.

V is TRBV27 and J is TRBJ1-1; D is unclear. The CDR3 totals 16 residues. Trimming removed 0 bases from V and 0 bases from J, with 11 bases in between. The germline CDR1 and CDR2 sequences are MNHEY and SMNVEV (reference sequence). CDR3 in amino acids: CASSLSNREVNTEAFF. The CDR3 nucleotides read TGTGCCAGCAGTTTATCGAATAGGGAGGTGAACACTGAAGCTTTCTTT.

The CDR3 loop reads CSYAAGAVGETQYF. The CDR3 nucleotides read TGCAGCTATGCAGCGGGGGCGGTAGGGGAGACCCAGTACTTC. The chain couples TRBV29-1 to TRBJ2-7; TRBD2 matches 8 bases. The J call is uncertain, as TRBJ2-5 better fits the DNA end. From germline, CDR1 is SQVTM and CDR2 ANQGSEA. This CDR3 comprises 14 residues.

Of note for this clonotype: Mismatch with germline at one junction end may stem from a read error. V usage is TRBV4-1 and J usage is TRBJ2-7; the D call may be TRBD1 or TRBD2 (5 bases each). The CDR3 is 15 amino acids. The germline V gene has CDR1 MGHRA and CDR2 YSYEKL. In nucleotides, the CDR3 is TGCGCCAGCAGCCAGTCCCGGGACGCTTCCTGCGAGCAGTACTTC. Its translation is CASSQSRDASCEQYF.

The CDR3 DNA follows: TGTGCCAGCAGGGACAGGGAGAAGGTTAATGAAAAACTGTTTTTT. This translates into CASRDREKVNEKLFF. The chain carries TRBV2 and TRBJ1-4, with 8 bases matching TRBD1. Trimming cost V 6 bases and J 4 bases; bases outside gene matches: 7. The CDR3 runs to 15 residues. Germline CDR1 is SNHLY and CDR2 is FYNNEI.

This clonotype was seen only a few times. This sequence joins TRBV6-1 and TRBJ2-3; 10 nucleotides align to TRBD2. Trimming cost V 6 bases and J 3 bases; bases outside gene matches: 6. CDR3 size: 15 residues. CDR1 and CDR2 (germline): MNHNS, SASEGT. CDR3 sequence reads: CASRSGTSVTDTQYF. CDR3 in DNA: TGTGCCAGCAGGTCCGGGACTAGCGTAACAGATACGCAGTATTTT.

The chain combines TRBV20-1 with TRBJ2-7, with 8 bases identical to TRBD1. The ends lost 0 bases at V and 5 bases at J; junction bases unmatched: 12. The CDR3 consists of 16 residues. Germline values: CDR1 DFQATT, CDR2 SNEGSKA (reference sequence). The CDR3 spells CSARDRTGGNRDEQYF. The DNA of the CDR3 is TGCAGTGCTAGAGATCGCACAGGGGGAAATAGGGACGAGCAGTACTTC.

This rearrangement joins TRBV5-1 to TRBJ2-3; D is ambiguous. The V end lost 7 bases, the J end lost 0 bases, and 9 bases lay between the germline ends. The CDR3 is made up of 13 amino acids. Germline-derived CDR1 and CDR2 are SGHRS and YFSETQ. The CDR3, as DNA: TGCGCCAGCGGAGAGGCCAGCACAGATACGCAGTATTTT. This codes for CASGEASTDTQYF.

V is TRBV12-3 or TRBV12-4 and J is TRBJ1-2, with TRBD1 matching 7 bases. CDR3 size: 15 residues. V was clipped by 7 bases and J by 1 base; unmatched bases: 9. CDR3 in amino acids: CASIIIRDSNYGYTF. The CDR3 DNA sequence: TGTGCCAGCATCATAATCCGGGACAGTAACTATGGCTACACCTTC.

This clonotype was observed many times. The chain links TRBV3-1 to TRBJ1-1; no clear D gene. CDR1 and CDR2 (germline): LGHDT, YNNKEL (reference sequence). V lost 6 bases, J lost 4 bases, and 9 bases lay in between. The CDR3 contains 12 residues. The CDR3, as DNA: TGTGCCAGCAGTCGGAGAGGCACTGAAGCTTTCTTT. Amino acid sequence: CASSRRGTEAFF.

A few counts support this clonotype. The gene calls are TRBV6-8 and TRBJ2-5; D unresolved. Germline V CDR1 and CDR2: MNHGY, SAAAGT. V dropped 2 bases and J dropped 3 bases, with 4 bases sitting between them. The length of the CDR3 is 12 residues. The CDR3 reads CASSYLEETQYF. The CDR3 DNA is TGTGCCAGCAGTTACCTGGAAGAGACCCAGTACTTC.

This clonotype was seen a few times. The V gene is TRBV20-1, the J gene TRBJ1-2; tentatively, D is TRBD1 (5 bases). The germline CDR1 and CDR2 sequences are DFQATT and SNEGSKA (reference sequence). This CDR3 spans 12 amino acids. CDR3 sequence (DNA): TGCAGGGTACACCGGGACAACTATGGCTACACCTTC. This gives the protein CRVHRDNYGYTF.

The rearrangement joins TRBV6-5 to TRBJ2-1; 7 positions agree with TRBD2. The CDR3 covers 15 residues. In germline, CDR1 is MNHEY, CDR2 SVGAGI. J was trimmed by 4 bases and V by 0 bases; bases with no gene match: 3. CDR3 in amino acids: CASSYSPGLYNEQFF. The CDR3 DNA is TGTGCCAGCAGTTACTCGCCGGGACTATACAATGAGCAGTTCTTC.

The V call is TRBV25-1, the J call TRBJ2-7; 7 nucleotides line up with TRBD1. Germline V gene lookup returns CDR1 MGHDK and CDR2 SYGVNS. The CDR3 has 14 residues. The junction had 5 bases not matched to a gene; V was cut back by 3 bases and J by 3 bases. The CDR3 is CASSEVGQYYEQYF. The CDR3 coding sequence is TGTGCCAGCAGTGAGGTGGGACAGTACTACGAGCAGTACTTC.